These T cell receptor beta chains were read from a single sample in a study of spatial heterogeneity in lung cancer. TCRdb re-analysed the 5' RACE reads in MiXCR, keeping a single row per CDR3 protein. The sample lists over 3,000 distinct CDR3 sequences; 8% to 9% were seen once. The sequencing used lung tumor tissue, collected at surgery. The receptors stem from a male donor with early-stage non-small cell lung cancer. CDR3s include the opening cysteine and the closing phenylalanine or tryptophan. Each record gives: D gene, V gene, clone size, J gene, CDR3 protein, CDR3 DNA. The D gene is left open where the match is weak. Clone size is stated in some rows and not others, as once, few, many or a class when expanded.

>.|TRBV19|many|TRBJ2-2
CASSIDLFASTGELFF
TGTGCCAGTAGTATAGATCTTTTCGCGAGCACCGGGGAGCTGTTTTTT
>TRBD2|TRBV29-1|.|TRBJ2-3
CSVATGGGDTQYF
TGCAGCGTAGCTACGGGAGGGGGAGATACGCAGTATTTT
>.|TRBV7-3|.|TRBJ2-3
CASSETYTSTDTQYF
TGTGCCAGCAGCGAAACGTACACTAGCACAGATACGCAGTATTTT
>.|TRBV21-1|.|TRBJ1-5
CASSTNCPSTGNNQPQHF
TGTGCCAGCAGCACCAATTGCCCCTCAACAGGGAATAATCAGCCCCAGCATTTT
>.|TRBV20-1|medium-sized|TRBJ1-2
CSVNQGSFNYGYTF
TGCAGTGTTAACCAGGGGTCCTTTAACTATGGCTACACCTTC
>.|TRBV2|medium-sized|TRBJ2-2
CASSEGEVSPGELFF
TGTGCCAGCAGTGAAGGGGAGGTTTCACCCGGGGAGCTGTTTTTT
>.|TRBV7-2|many|TRBJ2-2
CASSLGRVFVGELFF
TGTGCCAGCAGCTTAGGTCGGGTTTTTGTCGGGGAGCTGTTTTTT
>TRBD1|TRBV3-1|medium-sized|TRBJ2-7
CASSQGQKSYEQYF
TGTGCCAGCAGCCAGGGACAGAAATCCTACGAGCAGTACTTC
>.|TRBV5-1|large|TRBJ2-7
CASSLDTAYEQYF
TGCGCCAGCTCTCTGGACACTGCCTACGAGCAGTACTTC
>.|TRBV28|many|TRBJ1-2
CASSIRQERLGYTF
TGTGCCAGCAGTATACGACAGGAGCGTTTAGGCTACACCTTC
>.|TRBV11-2|medium-sized|TRBJ2-1
CASSSGLQPANEQFF
TGTGCCAGCAGCTCGGGACTTCAACCCGCCAATGAGCAGTTCTTC
>.|TRBV10-1|medium-sized|TRBJ2-2
CASSEVGLYGRIGGANTGELFF
TGCGCCAGCAGTGAGGTTGGGTTGTACGGCAGGATAGGCGGCGCGAACACCGGGGAGCTGTTTTTT
>.|TRBV10-2|medium-sized|TRBJ1-1
CASKLQGLNTEAFF
TGCGCCAGCAAACTTCAGGGTTTGAACACTGAAGCTTTCTTT
>.|TRBV29-1|medium-sized|TRBJ1-1
CSVPLTGARDTEAFF
TGCAGCGTTCCTCTGACGGGGGCGCGGGACACTGAAGCTTTCTTT
>TRBD2|TRBV5-1|.|TRBJ2-7
CASSLLAGYHYEQYF
TGCGCCAGCAGCTTACTAGCGGGATATCACTACGAGCAGTACTTC
>TRBD1|TRBV7-2|many|TRBJ1-6
CASSLSTGTGLSPLHF
TGTGCCAGCAGCTTATCCACCGGGACAGGCCTTTCACCCCTCCACTTT
>.|TRBV15|medium-sized|TRBJ1-2
CATSRDLSIYTF
TGTGCCACCAGCAGGGACCTCTCCATTTACACCTTC
>.|TRBV20-1|large|TRBJ2-3
CSARAQVPDTDTQYF
TGCAGTGCTAGAGCTCAGGTGCCGGACACAGATACGCAGTATTTT
>TRBD2|TRBV20-1|many|TRBJ2-7
CSALYPGGYEQYF
TGCAGTGCCCTCTACCCGGGGGGCTACGAGCAGTACTTC
>.|TRBV29-1|medium-sized|TRBJ2-1
CSVVLAINEQFF
TGCAGCGTTGTATTAGCAATCAATGAGCAGTTCTTC
>.|TRBV5-1|medium-sized|TRBJ1-4
CASRSSQNEKLFF
TGCGCCAGCAGGTCGAGTCAGAATGAAAAACTGTTTTTT
>.|TRBV6-6|many|TRBJ1-3
CASIGGGPKFSGNTIYF
TGTGCCAGCATCGGGGGCGGACCCAAATTCTCTGGAAACACCATATATTTT
>.|TRBV20-1|medium-sized|TRBJ2-5
CSARGAAGASQETQYF
TGCAGTGCTAGGGGAGCGGCGGGGGCCTCACAAGAGACCCAGTACTTC
>.|TRBV5-1|many|TRBJ2-3
CASSLDASVDTQYF
TGCGCCAGCAGCTTGGATGCTAGCGTAGATACGCAGTATTTT
>TRBD1|TRBV29-1|.|TRBJ2-7
CSVEDQNRGFEQYF
TGCAGCGTTGAAGATCAGAACAGGGGTTTTGAGCAGTACTTC
>.|TRBV7-2|many|TRBJ2-1
CASSVRVGEQFF
TGTGCCAGCAGCGTCAGGGTAGGTGAGCAGTTCTTC
>TRBD1|TRBV5-1|medium-sized|TRBJ2-2
CASSLLSTGEGAGELFF
TGCGCCAGCAGCCTCTTATCGACAGGGGAAGGGGCCGGGGAGCTGTTTTTT
>.|TRBV12-3/TRBV12-4|.|TRBJ2-1
CASSLAQEQFF
TGTGCCAGCAGTTTAGCCCAGGAGCAGTTCTTC
>TRBD1|TRBV7-9|medium-sized|TRBJ1-1
CASSSGQGSNTEAFF
TGTGCCAGCAGCTCGGGACAGGGGTCGAACACTGAAGCTTTCTTT
>.|TRBV20-1|many|TRBJ2-7
CSVGGDNNEQYF
TGCAGTGTGGGCGGGGACAATAACGAGCAGTACTTC
>.|TRBV30|.|TRBJ1-1
CAWSEWYMNTEAFF
TGTGCCTGGAGTGAGTGGTATATGAACACTGAAGCTTTCTTT
>.|TRBV23-1|medium-sized|TRBJ1-1
CASSLTGNTEAFF
TGCGCCAGCAGTCTAACAGGGAACACTGAAGCTTTCTTT
>.|TRBV7-2|.|TRBJ2-1
CASSSRSVQATNRNEQFF
TGTGCCAGCAGCTCGAGGTCTGTTCAGGCTACAAATCGCAATGAGCAGTTCTTC
>TRBD2|TRBV6-5|few|TRBJ2-1
CASSYTGTRGNEQFF
TGTGCCAGCAGTTACACCGGGACTAGGGGGAATGAGCAGTTCTTC
>.|TRBV21-1|medium-sized|TRBJ2-7
CASSSQRWVGSERSCFYEQYF
TGTGCCAGCAGCTCCCAGAGGTGGGTCGGAAGCGAACGATCTTGTTTCTACGAGCAGTACTTC
>.|TRBV11-3|many|TRBJ2-3
CASSLRADTQYF
TGTGCCAGCAGCTTACGCGCAGATACGCAGTATTTT
>.|TRBV6-2/TRBV6-3|.|TRBJ1-1
CASSYSPLNTEAFF
TGTGCCAGCAGTTACAGTCCACTCAACACTGAAGCTTTCTTT